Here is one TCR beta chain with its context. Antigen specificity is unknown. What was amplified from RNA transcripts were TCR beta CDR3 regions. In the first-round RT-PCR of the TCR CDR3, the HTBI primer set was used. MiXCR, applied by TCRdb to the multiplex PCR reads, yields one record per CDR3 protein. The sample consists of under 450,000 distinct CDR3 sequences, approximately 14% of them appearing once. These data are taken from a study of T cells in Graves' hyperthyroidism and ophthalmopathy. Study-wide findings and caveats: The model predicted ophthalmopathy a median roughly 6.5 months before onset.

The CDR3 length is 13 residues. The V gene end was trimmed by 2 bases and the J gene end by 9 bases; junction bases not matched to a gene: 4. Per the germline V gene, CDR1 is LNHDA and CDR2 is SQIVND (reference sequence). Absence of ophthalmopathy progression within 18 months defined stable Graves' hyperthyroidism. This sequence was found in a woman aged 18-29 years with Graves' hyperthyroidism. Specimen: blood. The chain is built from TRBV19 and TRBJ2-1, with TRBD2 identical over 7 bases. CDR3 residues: CASSINRGGEQFF. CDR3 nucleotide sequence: TGTGCCAGTAGTATAAATCGCGGGGGTGAGCAGTTCTTC.